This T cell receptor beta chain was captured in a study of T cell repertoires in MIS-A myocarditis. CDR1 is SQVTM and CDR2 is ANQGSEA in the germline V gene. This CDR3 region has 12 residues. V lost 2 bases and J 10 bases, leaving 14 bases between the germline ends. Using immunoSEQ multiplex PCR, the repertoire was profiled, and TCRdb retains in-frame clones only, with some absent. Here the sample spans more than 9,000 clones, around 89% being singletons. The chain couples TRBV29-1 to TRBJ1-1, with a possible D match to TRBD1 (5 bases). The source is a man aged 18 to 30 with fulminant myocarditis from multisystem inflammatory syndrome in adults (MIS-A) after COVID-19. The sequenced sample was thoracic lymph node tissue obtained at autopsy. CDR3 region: CSVEFEGSGAFF. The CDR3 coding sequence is TGCAGCGTTGAATTTGAGGGGTCAGGAGCTTTCTTT. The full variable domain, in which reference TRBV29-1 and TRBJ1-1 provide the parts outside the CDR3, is SAVISQKPSRDICQRGTSLTIQCQVDSQVTMMFWYRQQPGQSLTLIATANQGSEATYESGFVIDKFPISRPNLTFSTLTVSNMSPEDSSIYLCSVEFEGSGAFFGQGTRLTVV.